These 13 T cell receptor beta chains share one sample of origin, sequenced in a study of technical replicates of blood from a handful of donors. Only in-frame clones appear in the TCRdb table, and some are missing; sequencing was by immunoSEQ multiplex PCR. The table records about 68,000 clones, about 97% of them present only once. The sample consisted of T cells isolated from PBMCs. The receptors derive from a human donor in good health.

The rearrangement joins TRBV6-5 to TRBJ1-2, with D tentatively TRBD1 (5 bases). V dropped 2 bases and J dropped 2 bases, with 6 bases sitting between them. This CDR3 is 13 amino acids long. Germline V CDR1 and CDR2: MNHEY, SVGAGI. The CDR3 nucleotides are TGTGCCAGCAGTTACCCAGGGAACTATGGCTACACCTTC. Translating it yields CASSYPGNYGYTF.

This clone was detected once. The chain has TRBV2 and TRBJ1-5; D perhaps matches TRBD1 (5 bases). CDR1 and CDR2 (germline): SNHLY, FYNNEI. The V and J ends lost 4 bases and 7 bases respectively, with 17 bases between them. This CDR3 is 15 amino acids long. CDR3 sequence (DNA): TGTGCCAGCAGTGCCTCAGGGCCCAGTTGGCAGCCCCAGCATTTT. Translation gives CASSASGPSWQPQHF.

The chain employs TRBV19 and TRBJ1-4; TRBD1 matches 9 bases. This CDR3 contains 15 residues. The junction had 6 bases not matched to a gene; V was cut back by 1 base and J by 9 bases. Germline V lookup: CDR1 LNHDA, CDR2 SQIVND (reference sequence). The CDR3 coding sequence is TGTGCCAGTAGTATAGTAAGTGGGACAGGGCAAAAACTGTTTTTT. It codes for CASSIVSGTGQKLFF.

The CDR3 sequence: CASSQVLGSTDTQYF. CDR3 sequence (DNA): TGCGCCAGCAGCCAAGTCCTAGGCAGCACAGATACGCAGTATTTT. V and J are TRBV4-1 and TRBJ2-3; D gene unclear. The V end was cut by 1 base, the J end by 0 bases, with 8 bases between. There are 15 residues in the CDR3. From germline, CDR1 is MGHRA and CDR2 YSYEKL.

The J gene is TRBJ2-1, the V gene TRBV7-8; 7 nucleotides line up with TRBD2. The CDR3 is 14 residues long. CDR1 SGHVS and CDR2 FQNEAQ come from the germline V gene. Trimming cost V 4 bases and J 0 bases; bases outside gene matches: 0. This CDR3 is CASSWTSSYNEQFF. The CDR3 region has the DNA TGTGCCAGCAGCTGGACTAGCTCCTACAATGAGCAGTTCTTC.

The chain recombines TRBV28 with TRBJ2-5, with D possibly TRBD2 on 5 matching bases. Germline-derived CDR1 and CDR2 are MDHEN and SYDVKM. The CDR3 is 13 amino acids. Trimming stripped 7 bases from V and 4 bases from J, with 13 bases between. CDR3 sequence reads: CASTRMSGETQYF. The CDR3 coding sequence is TGTGCCAGCACGAGAATGAGCGGAGAGACCCAGTACTTC.

The gene calls are TRBV7-8 and TRBJ1-1, with D possibly being TRBD1 (5 bases). The V gene lost 1 base and the J gene lost 4 bases, with 10 bases spanning the gap. CDR1 is SGHVS and CDR2 is FQNEAQ in the germline V gene. The CDR3 is 14 residues long. The DNA for the CDR3 is TGTGCCAGCAGCTTAGGTGGGGCCGGCACTGAAGCTTTCTTT. Its protein product is CASSLGGAGTEAFF.

The chain recombines TRBV2 with TRBJ2-3, with D possibly matching TRBD2 (6 bases). CDR1 SNHLY and CDR2 FYNNEI come from the germline V gene. The CDR3 length is 16 residues. The V end lost 0 bases, the J end lost 3 bases, and 13 bases lay between the germline ends. The chain's CDR3 is CASSEAAGRRTDTQYF. The CDR3 DNA sequence: TGTGCCAGCAGTGAAGCTGCAGGGAGGAGAACAGATACGCAGTATTTT.

The chain couples TRBV2 to TRBJ2-1; 9 bases align to TRBD1. This CDR3 contains 15 residues. Trimming removed 4 bases from V and 0 bases from J; junction bases left unmatched: 1. CDR1 is SNHLY, CDR2 FYNNEI, per germline. The CDR3 nucleotides read TGTGCCAGCAGTGGGACAGGGGTCTCCTACAATGAGCAGTTCTTC. It specifies CASSGTGVSYNEQFF. Full variable domain (rest looked up from reference TRBV2 and TRBJ2-1): EPEVTQTPSHQVTQMGQEVILRCVPISNHLYFYWYRQILGQKVEFLVSFYNNEISEKSEIFDDQFSVERPDGSNFTLKIRSTKLEDSAMYFCASSGTGVSYNEQFFGPGTRLTVL.

V is TRBV30 and J is TRBJ2-7; perhaps TRBD2 as D (6 bases). The CDR3 length is 14 residues. Between the trimmed V and J ends, which lost 4 bases and 4 bases, there was a span of 17 bases. Germline V gives CDR1 GTSNPN, CDR2 SVGIG (reference sequence). The CDR3 nucleotides are TGTGCCTGGACCCCGGGGGTAGAGACTTACGAGCAGTACTTC. Translation gives CAWTPGVETYEQYF.

The chain uses TRBV28 and TRBJ2-7, with TRBD2 matching over 7 bases. The CDR3 runs to 15 residues. CDR1 and CDR2 from the germline V gene are MDHEN and SYDVKM. With V trimmed by 7 bases and J by 1 base, 10 bases remained unmatched. The CDR3 spells CASNMLGGISYEQYF. The CDR3 DNA reads TGTGCCAGCAATATGTTGGGGGGGATATCCTACGAGCAGTACTTC.

This chain links TRBV5-1 with TRBJ2-3; possible D gene TRBD1, 5 bases. The CDR3 extends over 16 amino acids. V shed 5 bases and J shed 0 bases, with 16 bases lying between them. CDR1 is SGHRS and CDR2 is YFSETQ in the germline V gene. In nucleotides, the CDR3 is TGCGCCAGCAGAAAAGGGGCGTCAACTAGCACAGATACGCAGTATTTT. Translated: CASRKGASTSTDTQYF.

V gene TRBV6-5 combines with J gene TRBJ1-1; the D gene is possibly TRBD1 (5 bases). V was pared by 2 bases and J by 6 bases, with 16 bases between. The CDR3 length is 15 residues. Germline values: CDR1 MNHEY, CDR2 SVGAGI. CDR3 region: CASSYIGWRGPEAFF. The DNA of the CDR3 is TGTGCCAGCAGTTACATAGGCTGGAGGGGCCCTGAAGCTTTCTTT.